This is a list of T cell receptor beta chains from one sample in a study of CD8+CD57+ T cells in acquired aplastic anemia. Using its own MiXCR run on the reads, TCRdb lists one record per CDR3 protein. The sample lists hundreds of thousands of distinct CDR3 sequences; 65% to 80% were seen once. The sequenced material came from sorted CD4+, CD8+, or CD8+CD57+ T cells (not recorded which) from PBMCs. These receptors originate from a human donor in good health, serving as a control. The CDR3 runs from the conserved cysteine through the conserved F or W. Fields, in order: D gene, J gene, clone size, V gene, CDR3 DNA, CDR3 protein. The D gene is left open where the match is weak. Size tells how often a clone was seen (once, few, many) or the class of an expanded clone, and some rows leave it out.

D gene: -
J gene: TRBJ1-2
clone size: -
V gene: TRBV29-1
CDR3 DNA: TGCAGCGTTTCCGATGGGGAGGGTGGCTACACCTTC
CDR3 protein: CSVSDGEGGYTF

D gene: TRBD1
J gene: TRBJ1-6
clone size: many
V gene: TRBV27
CDR3 DNA: TGTGCCAGCAGTTGGGACAGGGTCGATTCACCCCTCCACTTT
CDR3 protein: CASSWDRVDSPLHF

D gene: TRBD2
J gene: TRBJ2-5
clone size: -
V gene: TRBV12-3/TRBV12-4
CDR3 DNA: TGTGCCACCAGTTATAGCGGGCATGTGGAGACCCAGTACTTC
CDR3 protein: CATSYSGHVETQYF

D gene: TRBD1
J gene: TRBJ1-1
clone size: few
V gene: TRBV7-8
CDR3 DNA: TGTGCCAGCAGCTTGCCGACAGGGGTGAACACTGAAGCTTTCTTT
CDR3 protein: CASSLPTGVNTEAFF

D gene: TRBD1
J gene: TRBJ1-1
clone size: -
V gene: TRBV12-3/TRBV12-4
CDR3 DNA: TGTGCCAGCAGTATGGGACAGGGGGCTGACACTGAAGCTTTCTTT
CDR3 protein: CASSMGQGADTEAFF

D gene: -
J gene: TRBJ1-1
clone size: once
V gene: TRBV9
CDR3 DNA: TGTGCCAGCAGCCGACATAGCCACACCGAGGCTTTCTTT
CDR3 protein: CASSRHSHTEAFF

D gene: -
J gene: TRBJ1-2
clone size: -
V gene: TRBV7-3
CDR3 DNA: TGTGCCAGCAGCCTCGGACTGCTCTATAGCAACACATTC
CDR3 protein: CASSLGLLYSNTF

D gene: -
J gene: TRBJ2-3
clone size: -
V gene: TRBV7-9
CDR3 DNA: TGTGCCAGCAGCTTAGCGGGAGATGGGCCAGATACGCAGTATTTT
CDR3 protein: CASSLAGDGPDTQYF

D gene: -
J gene: TRBJ1-5
clone size: -
V gene: TRBV12-5
CDR3 DNA: TGTGCTAGTGGTTCAGAGCAGGGAAGGAGTCAGCCCCAGCATTTT
CDR3 protein: CASGSEQGRSQPQHF

D gene: -
J gene: TRBJ1-3
clone size: -
V gene: TRBV9
CDR3 DNA: TGTGCCAGCCCACAGGTCTCTGGGAACACCATATATTTT
CDR3 protein: CASPQVSGNTIYF

D gene: -
J gene: TRBJ1-5
clone size: -
V gene: TRBV6-5
CDR3 DNA: TGTGCCAGCAGTGAAGGCCCCGAAGGGCAGCCCCAGCATTTT
CDR3 protein: CASSEGPEGQPQHF

D gene: -
J gene: TRBJ1-3
clone size: many
V gene: TRBV3-1
CDR3 DNA: TGTGCCAGCAGCCAAGGCACAGACTCTGGAAACACCATATATTTT
CDR3 protein: CASSQGTDSGNTIYF

D gene: TRBD1
J gene: TRBJ2-2
clone size: -
V gene: TRBV20-1
CDR3 DNA: TGCAGTGCTAGAGATCCCCGGACAGGGGAAACCGGGGAGCCGTTTTTT
CDR3 protein: CSARDPRTGETGEPFF

D gene: -
J gene: TRBJ2-3
clone size: many
V gene: TRBV11-2
CDR3 DNA: TGTGCCAGCAGCACCGGGGAAGGAGATACGCAGTATTTT
CDR3 protein: CASSTGEGDTQYF

D gene: -
J gene: TRBJ1-2
clone size: many
V gene: TRBV30
CDR3 DNA: TGTGCCTGGAGTGTACAAGGCTGGGGCTATGGCTACACCTTC
CDR3 protein: CAWSVQGWGYGYTF

D gene: -
J gene: TRBJ2-6
clone size: -
V gene: TRBV19
CDR3 DNA: TGTGCCAGTAGTATCCTCGATGGACGCTCTGGGGCCAACGTCCTGACTTTC
CDR3 protein: CASSILDGRSGANVLTF

D gene: -
J gene: TRBJ1-2
clone size: -
V gene: TRBV12-3/TRBV12-4
CDR3 DNA: TGTGCCAGCAGTTTCCCGCTAACAGGGCCCTCTCTAGGCTACACCTTC
CDR3 protein: CASSFPLTGPSLGYTF

D gene: TRBD1
J gene: TRBJ2-7
clone size: many
V gene: TRBV5-5
CDR3 DNA: TGTGCCAGCAGCCTGGGGGGGACAGGGTTGTACGAGCAGTACTTC
CDR3 protein: CASSLGGTGLYEQYF

D gene: -
J gene: TRBJ1-3
clone size: once
V gene: TRBV7-2
CDR3 DNA: TGTGCCAGCAGCTTAAAACGGCAATCTGGAAGCCCCATATATTTT
CDR3 protein: CASSLKRQSGSPIYF

D gene: -
J gene: TRBJ2-3
clone size: -
V gene: TRBV10-3
CDR3 DNA: TGTGCCAGCAGCTGGGGGGTTAGAACAGAGACGCAGTATTTT
CDR3 protein: CASSWGVRTETQYF

D gene: -
J gene: TRBJ1-3
clone size: -
V gene: TRBV7-8
CDR3 DNA: TGTGCCAGCAGCAGACGAGGTGCGGGGTGTAGTAACACCAAACATTTT
CDR3 protein: CASSRRGAGCSNTKHF

D gene: -
J gene: TRBJ1-3
clone size: -
V gene: TRBV19
CDR3 DNA: TGTGCCGGTACTCCGGGACATAACTCCGGAAACACCATATATTTT
CDR3 protein: CAGTPGHNSGNTIYF

D gene: -
J gene: TRBJ1-1
clone size: many
V gene: TRBV6-1
CDR3 DNA: TGTGCCAGCAGTGAAGCATGGGCCAGCCCTGTGAACACTGAAGCTTTCTTT
CDR3 protein: CASSEAWASPVNTEAFF

D gene: TRBD1
J gene: TRBJ2-1
clone size: -
V gene: TRBV5-1
CDR3 DNA: TGTGCCAGCAGCCTGGCTCGGGACAGGGGACGAAATGAGCAGTTCTTC
CDR3 protein: CASSLARDRGRNEQFF

D gene: -
J gene: TRBJ1-5
clone size: -
V gene: TRBV7-2
CDR3 DNA: TGTGCCAGCAGCTTAGTCAGGGAGGATCGCTACACTTTC
CDR3 protein: CASSLVREDRYTF

D gene: -
J gene: TRBJ1-6
clone size: -
V gene: TRBV2
CDR3 DNA: TGTGCCAGCAGTTTCGACAACTCCTATAATTCACCCCTCCACTTT
CDR3 protein: CASSFDNSYNSPLHF

D gene: -
J gene: TRBJ1-3
clone size: many
V gene: TRBV4-2
CDR3 DNA: TGTGCCAGCAGCCAAGACCCCCCCGCATCCTACTCTGGAAACACCATATATTTT
CDR3 protein: CASSQDPPASYSGNTIYF

D gene: -
J gene: TRBJ2-1
clone size: few
V gene: TRBV2
CDR3 DNA: TGTGCCAGCAGTGGGGGGCCGAGTGGCCACAATGAGCAGTTCTTC
CDR3 protein: CASSGGPSGHNEQFF

D gene: -
J gene: TRBJ1-2
clone size: -
V gene: TRBV2
CDR3 DNA: TGTGCCAGCAGTGAAGATGGCTCGTCCTTC
CDR3 protein: CASSEDGSSF

D gene: TRBD1
J gene: TRBJ1-4
clone size: few
V gene: TRBV19
CDR3 DNA: TGTGCCAGTAGTCCGCGGACAGGGGGTAATGAAAAACTGTTTTTT
CDR3 protein: CASSPRTGGNEKLFF

D gene: -
J gene: TRBJ1-4
clone size: -
V gene: TRBV9
CDR3 DNA: TGTGCCAGCAGCGTAGCTGCCGCAACTAATGAAAAACTGTTTTTT
CDR3 protein: CASSVAAATNEKLFF

D gene: -
J gene: TRBJ1-2
clone size: -
V gene: TRBV19
CDR3 DNA: TGTGCCAGTAGGATAACACAGAGTTATGGCTACACCTTC
CDR3 protein: CASRITQSYGYTF

D gene: TRBD2
J gene: TRBJ2-6
clone size: once
V gene: TRBV9
CDR3 DNA: TGTGCCAGCAGCGGGGCTGGGAGGGAGACCCAGTACTTGACTTTC
CDR3 protein: CASSGAGRETQYLTF

D gene: -
J gene: TRBJ1-6
clone size: -
V gene: TRBV15
CDR3 DNA: TGTGCCACCAGCAGAGCAGTCGAGAATTCAAAACTCTTCTTT
CDR3 protein: CATSRAVENSKLFF

D gene: -
J gene: TRBJ1-4
clone size: -
V gene: TRBV5-5
CDR3 DNA: TGTGCCAGCCCCCTTTTGAGCATAGGGAATGAAAAACTGTTTTTT
CDR3 protein: CASPLLSIGNEKLFF

D gene: -
J gene: TRBJ2-1
clone size: -
V gene: TRBV20-1
CDR3 DNA: TGCAGCGCTAGTCTCGGGACACTCAATGAGCAGTTCTTC
CDR3 protein: CSASLGTLNEQFF

D gene: -
J gene: TRBJ2-5
clone size: many
V gene: TRBV5-1
CDR3 DNA: TGCGCCAGCAGCTTGGGCCAAGAGACCCAGTACTTC
CDR3 protein: CASSLGQETQYF

D gene: -
J gene: TRBJ2-5
clone size: -
V gene: TRBV30
CDR3 DNA: TGTGCCTGGAGTGTCTTGGGGTCCAAAGAGACCCAGCACTTC
CDR3 protein: CAWSVLGSKETQHF

D gene: -
J gene: TRBJ2-1
clone size: -
V gene: TRBV4-3
CDR3 DNA: TGCGCCAGCAGCCAAGTACGTATGGATGAGCAGTTCTTC
CDR3 protein: CASSQVRMDEQFF

D gene: -
J gene: TRBJ1-3
clone size: many
V gene: TRBV6-5
CDR3 DNA: TGTGCCAGCAGTTCCGGGTCCTCTGGAAACACCATATATTTT
CDR3 protein: CASSSGSSGNTIYF

D gene: -
J gene: TRBJ1-1
clone size: many
V gene: TRBV12-3/TRBV12-4
CDR3 DNA: TGTGCCACCCGGGCCGGTCGGACTGAAGCTTTCTTT
CDR3 protein: CATRAGRTEAFF

D gene: -
J gene: TRBJ2-1
clone size: -
V gene: TRBV20-1
CDR3 DNA: TGCAGTGCTGCTCCCGACCTAGGGGAGAAGCAGTTCTTC
CDR3 protein: CSAAPDLGEKQFF

D gene: -
J gene: TRBJ1-3
clone size: -
V gene: TRBV20-1
CDR3 DNA: TGCAGTGCTAGCCAGGGCAACTATGGCTACACCATATATTTT
CDR3 protein: CSASQGNYGYTIYF

D gene: -
J gene: TRBJ1-5
clone size: -
V gene: TRBV5-6
CDR3 DNA: TGTGCCAGCAGCTCTCGGGACGCAGATCAGCCCCAGCATTTT
CDR3 protein: CASSSRDADQPQHF

D gene: TRBD1
J gene: TRBJ2-7
clone size: -
V gene: TRBV19
CDR3 DNA: TGTGCCAGTAGCCTGGGACAGGGGGCGGACGAGCAGTACTTC
CDR3 protein: CASSLGQGADEQYF

D gene: TRBD2
J gene: TRBJ2-5
clone size: -
V gene: TRBV7-2
CDR3 DNA: TGTGCCAGCAGCCAACGGACTAGCCAAGAGACCCAGTACTTC
CDR3 protein: CASSQRTSQETQYF

D gene: -
J gene: TRBJ1-2
clone size: -
V gene: TRBV19
CDR3 DNA: TGTGCCAGTAGTCCAGGGCTGGGACCCTTTGGCTACACCTTC
CDR3 protein: CASSPGLGPFGYTF

D gene: -
J gene: TRBJ2-7
clone size: few
V gene: TRBV10-2
CDR3 DNA: TGCGCCAGCAGCGAAACTAGATACGCCTACGAGCAGTACTTC
CDR3 protein: CASSETRYAYEQYF

D gene: -
J gene: TRBJ1-6
clone size: -
V gene: TRBV15
CDR3 DNA: TGTGCCACCAGCAGAGACGTGGGGATAAACTCACCCCTCCACTTT
CDR3 protein: CATSRDVGINSPLHF

D gene: TRBD1
J gene: TRBJ1-2
clone size: -
V gene: TRBV7-2
CDR3 DNA: TGTGCCAGCAGCTGCGACGGAGAAGGGGGCTACCCGTTC
CDR3 protein: CASSCDGEGGYPF

D gene: -
J gene: TRBJ2-3
clone size: -
V gene: TRBV5-1
CDR3 DNA: TGCGCCAGCAGCTTCGGGCAGCGCGAAGAAGATACGCAGTATTTT
CDR3 protein: CASSFGQREEDTQYF